A few counts support the clone carrying this TCR beta chain. The data were obtained in a study of blood T cells in healthy people across ages. Trimming removed 5 bases at V and 8 bases at J, with 11 bases between. The CDR3 consists of 12 residues. CDR1 is SGDLS and CDR2 is YYNGEE in the germline V gene. There were at least 5 micrograms of total RNA extracted from every sample. A sample-barcoded 5' primer and a J-beta primer mix were used in a second PCR of about 7 to 11 cycles. Every cDNA molecule carried a tag from a template-switch adaptor bearing 12 random nucleotides. MiXCR, applied by TCRdb to the 5' RACE reads, yields one record per CDR3 protein. Seen here are about 580,000 distinct CDR3 sequences, less than 60% observed once, and the top ten hold roughly 24%.

The sequencing sample was made of blood. The sequence was obtained from a man older than 75 in good health. This sequence joins TRBV9 and TRBJ2-1; D is perhaps TRBD2 (6 bases). The CDR3 spells CASSRRGDEQFF. The CDR3 nucleotides read TGTGCCAGCAGTCGGAGGGGCGATGAGCAGTTCTTC.